A selection of T cell receptor beta chains follows, all from one sample in a study of shared clonotypes between healthy human individuals. This table comes from immunoSEQ multiplex PCR, and its TCRdb copy is limited to in-frame clones, with some not included. The sample contains under 750,000 clones, over 60% of which appear only once. Sequences were obtained from memory CD4+ T cells sorted from blood. The receptors were gathered from a woman aged 25 to 39 in good health. Each CDR3 is given with its conserved first and last residue. The order of the fields is J gene, V gene, D gene, clone size, CDR3 DNA, CDR3 protein. A D gene is named only where the DNA matches it firmly. A clone size is listed for some rows: how often the clone was seen (once, few, many), or a class if it is expanded.

J gene: TRBJ1-1
V gene: TRBV27
D gene: TRBD1
clone size: .
CDR3 DNA: TGTGCCAGCAGTCCGGACAGGGAGTACACTGAAGCTTTCTTT
CDR3 protein: CASSPDREYTEAFF

J gene: TRBJ2-6
V gene: TRBV5-1
D gene: .
clone size: .
CDR3 DNA: TGCGCCAGCAGGGGGTCTGGGGCCAACGTCCTGACTTTC
CDR3 protein: CASRGSGANVLTF

J gene: TRBJ1-3
V gene: TRBV19
D gene: TRBD1
clone size: .
CDR3 DNA: TGTGCCAGTAGTATAGCCGACAGGGGCTTTGGAAACACCATATATTTT
CDR3 protein: CASSIADRGFGNTIYF

J gene: TRBJ2-3
V gene: TRBV6-1
D gene: .
clone size: .
CDR3 DNA: TGTGCCAGCAGTAGCAGGGTGAAGGACACAGATACGCAGTATTTT
CDR3 protein: CASSSRVKDTDTQYF

J gene: TRBJ2-5
V gene: TRBV5-4
D gene: TRBD1
clone size: once
CDR3 DNA: TGTGCCAGCAGCCTCGGACAGGGCCAAGAGACCCAGTACTTC
CDR3 protein: CASSLGQGQETQYF

J gene: TRBJ2-6
V gene: TRBV5-1
D gene: .
clone size: .
CDR3 DNA: TGCGCCAGCAGTCTGATTGGGCTCTCTGGGGCCAACGTCCTGACTTTC
CDR3 protein: CASSLIGLSGANVLTF

J gene: TRBJ2-6
V gene: TRBV28
D gene: TRBD1
clone size: .
CDR3 DNA: TGTGCCAGCAGCCCCGGGACAGCCGTCTCTGGGGCCAACGTCCTGACTTTC
CDR3 protein: CASSPGTAVSGANVLTF

J gene: TRBJ1-5
V gene: TRBV19
D gene: .
clone size: .
CDR3 DNA: TGTGCCAGTAGACGAGAAGGGTTTCAGCCCCAGCATTTT
CDR3 protein: CASRREGFQPQHF

J gene: TRBJ1-2
V gene: TRBV28
D gene: .
clone size: .
CDR3 DNA: TGTGCCAGCAGTTTCACGGGAAGTGGCTATGGCTACACCTTC
CDR3 protein: CASSFTGSGYGYTF

J gene: TRBJ2-1
V gene: TRBV10-1
D gene: TRBD1
clone size: many
CDR3 DNA: TGCGCCACCCAGAGGGACAGGGGAAATGAGCAGTTCTTC
CDR3 protein: CATQRDRGNEQFF

J gene: TRBJ2-3
V gene: TRBV11-2
D gene: .
clone size: once
CDR3 DNA: TGTGCCAGCAGCTTAGATGGAGTAGCAGCGGATACGCAGTATTTT
CDR3 protein: CASSLDGVAADTQYF

J gene: TRBJ2-2
V gene: TRBV7-8
D gene: .
clone size: .
CDR3 DNA: TGTGCCAGCAGCTCCCTTTACACCGGGGAGCTGTTTTTT
CDR3 protein: CASSSLYTGELFF

J gene: TRBJ2-7
V gene: TRBV6-5
D gene: TRBD2
clone size: .
CDR3 DNA: TGTGCCAGCAGTTACTCGCCGGCTAGCGGGAGGGCCGAGCAGTACTTC
CDR3 protein: CASSYSPASGRAEQYF

J gene: TRBJ1-5
V gene: TRBV6-5
D gene: .
clone size: once
CDR3 DNA: TGTGCCAGCAGTTATGGGGACGGAAATCAGCCCCAGCATTTT
CDR3 protein: CASSYGDGNQPQHF

J gene: TRBJ2-2
V gene: TRBV9
D gene: TRBD2
clone size: .
CDR3 DNA: TGTGCCAGCAGCGCCCTAGCGGGAGGCACCGGGGAGCTGTTTTTT
CDR3 protein: CASSALAGGTGELFF

J gene: TRBJ2-3
V gene: TRBV5-1
D gene: TRBD1
clone size: few
CDR3 DNA: TGCGCCAGCAAATGGTCCACAGGGGAAACAGATACGCAGTATTTT
CDR3 protein: CASKWSTGETDTQYF